This T cell receptor (beta chain) was captured in a study of Graves' ophthalmopathy and Graves' hyperthyroidism. Study overall: At initial diagnosis, peripheral blood was obtained, and this preceded any treatment.

This clonotype was observed many times. Amplification of TCR beta CDR3 regions used RNA transcripts. HTBI-primed RT-PCR formed the first round, and a multiplex PCR formed the second. TCRdb re-called the multiplex PCR reads with MiXCR, one entry per CDR3 protein. The sample includes fewer than 600,000 distinct CDR3 sequences, around 14% of them seen just once. The CDR3 runs 15 residues. Germline V lookup: CDR1 MNHEY, CDR2 SVGAGI. The junction had 11 bases not matched to a gene; V was cut back by 5 bases and J by 6 bases. J is TRBJ2-7 and V is TRBV6-5; 9 bases agree with TRBD2. This receptor was identified in a woman aged 25 to 39 with Graves' ophthalmopathy. Specimen: blood. The CDR3 here is CASSPEPGLALEQYF. CDR3 DNA: TGTGCCAGCAGTCCCGAGCCGGGACTAGCTCTCGAGCAGTACTTC.